The 6 T cell receptor beta chains given below trace back to one sample, sequenced in a study of blood T cells in healthy people across ages (dated by TCRdb to the mid-2010s). Library preparation used 5' RACE. The sequencing machine was an Illumina HiSeq 2500. A second roughly 7 to 12 cycle PCR used a sample-barcoded 5' primer and a J-beta primer mix. TCRdb itself trimmed the public reads at Q25 with fastp, ran MiXCR and retained productive beta chains. Under each unique CDR3 protein, matching rows form one entry showing the most common genes and DNA. The sample records around 650,000 distinct CDR3 sequences, roughly 32% of which are singletons. The biggest ten clones account for roughly 14% of the sample. Sequenced input: blood. Every receptor here comes from an elderly woman in good health. Donor details come from another sample of the same person, matched by shared clones.

Ten or more counts support this clonotype. The chain uses TRBV29-1 and TRBJ2-7; possible D gene TRBD1, 5 bases. Trimming cost V 5 bases and J 5 bases, with 16 bases left between them. The CDR3 length is 13 residues. Germline V gene lookup returns CDR1 SQVTM and CDR2 ANQGSEA. The CDR3 loop is CSVSLQVGNEQYF. CDR3 nucleotide sequence: TGCAGCGTTAGTCTACAGGTTGGGAACGAGCAGTACTTC.

V and J are TRBV30 and TRBJ1-2; 7 nucleotides align to TRBD1. The CDR3 extends over 13 amino acids. The V gene end was trimmed by 2 bases and the J gene end by 8 bases; junction bases not matched to a gene: 8. The germline V gene has CDR1 GTSNPN and CDR2 SVGIG (reference sequence). In DNA form, the CDR3 reads TGTGCCTGGAGTCCCCCAGGGGGTACGGGCTACACCTTC. It translates to CAWSPPGGTGYTF. The whole variable domain, filled in from reference TRBV30 and TRBJ1-2, reads SQTIHQWPATLVQPVGSPLSLECTVEGTSNPNLYWYRQAAGRGLQLLFYSVGIGQISSEVPQNLSASRPQDRQFILSSKKLLLSDSGFYLCAWSPPGGTGYTFGSGTRLTVV.

This clonotype was observed a few times. The CDR3 DNA reads as TGCAGTGCTAGAAGCGGGGAGGGCTATGGCTACACCTTC. As protein: CSARSGEGYGYTF. The chain is built from TRBV20-1 and TRBJ1-2; D ambiguous. Trimming cost V 2 bases and J 4 bases, with 11 bases left between them. This CDR3 has 13 amino acids. Germline V CDR1 and CDR2: DFQATT, SNEGSKA (reference sequence).

The chain recombines TRBV20-1 with TRBJ1-2, with D perhaps TRBD1 (5 bases). Germline CDR1 is DFQATT and CDR2 is SNEGSKA (reference sequence). The CDR3 extends over 12 amino acids. V was clipped by 7 bases and J by 2 bases, with 11 bases between them. CDR3 sequence: CSVPAGNYGYTF. The DNA of the CDR3 is TGCAGTGTTCCCGCAGGGAACTATGGCTACACCTTC.

The table lists this clonotype with many counts. This chain joins TRBV7-2 and TRBJ2-3; TRBD2 aligns across 8 bases. Unmatched junction bases numbered 12, after V lost 5 bases and J lost 8 bases. CDR3 length: 15 amino acids. Per germline, CDR1 SGHTA and CDR2 FQGNSA. In nucleotides, the CDR3 is TGTGCCAGCAGCCCTGCGGGGGGACGCACGAGTACGCAGTATTTT. It specifies CASSPAGGRTSTQYF.

This clonotype was picked up one time. This may arise from a read error, as a much more abundant clone is one base away. V is TRBV20-1 and J is TRBJ2-1; 10 positions agree with TRBD1. The CDR3 is made up of 13 amino acids. With V trimmed by 6 bases and J by 10 bases, 9 bases remained unmatched. CDR1 is DFQATT, CDR2 SNEGSKA, per germline (reference sequence). CDR3 bases: TGCAGTGCCTCCGGGACAGGGGCCAACGAGCAGTTCTTC. Amino acid sequence: CSASGTGANEQFF.